The 2 T cell receptor beta chains below were found in one sample sequenced in a study of human T cells and chemical hapten exposure. Time point given: healthy volunteer bleed at 2 weeks. The study extracted total RNA from unfractionated whole blood. TCRdb redid the calling of the RACE reads with MiXCR, one entry per CDR3 protein. The sample records some 50,000 distinct CDR3 sequences, 3.5% to 4.5% being singletons. The specimen sequenced was whole blood. The receptors here all came from a female donor in good health. Some clones in this sample may be carry-over from other donors' samples.

The chain joins TRBV7-9 to TRBJ2-2; the D gene is possibly TRBD2 (5 bases). V was shortened by 8 bases and J by 7 bases, with 17 bases between the two germline ends. The CDR3 totals 14 residues. CDR1 is SEHNR and CDR2 is FQNEAQ in the germline V gene (reference sequence). In DNA form, the CDR3 reads TGTGCCAGCCGGCGGGTATCCGTGGACGGGGAGCTGTTTTTT. Protein: CASRRVSVDGELFF.

At least ten counts were recorded for this clonotype. V usage is TRBV7-9 and J usage is TRBJ1-3, with 10 bases aligning to TRBD1. CDR3 length: 16 residues. Germline CDR1 is SEHNR and CDR2 is FQNEAQ (reference sequence). V was pared by 5 bases and J by 2 bases, with 6 bases of the junction left unmatched. The CDR3 nucleotides are TGTGCCAGCAGCCCTAGGACAGGGGGGACTGGAAACACCATATATTTT. The encoded protein is CASSPRTGGTGNTIYF. The whole variable domain, remainder taken from reference TRBV7-9 and TRBJ1-3, is DTGVSQNPRHKITKRGQNVTFRCDPISEHNRLYWYRQTLGQGPEFLTYFQNEAQLEKSRLLSDRFSAERPKGSFSTLEIQRTEQGDSAMYLCASSPRTGGTGNTIYFGEGSWLTVV.